The table lists the clone carrying this T cell receptor beta chain with many counts. This specimen belongs to a study of T cells in Graves' hyperthyroidism and ophthalmopathy. RNA transcripts were the template for amplifying TCR beta CDR3 regions. During a first-round RT-PCR of the TCR CDR3, the HTBI primer set was used. MiXCR, applied by TCRdb to the multiplex PCR reads, yields one record per CDR3 protein. Of 550,000 to 650,000 distinct CDR3 sequences detected, 11% to 15% appear once; the ten largest clones hold approximately 15%. Trimming took 2 bases from V and 5 from J, leaving 16 bases between them. Germline V gene lookup returns CDR1 DFQATT and CDR2 SNEGSKA (reference sequence). This CDR3 is built from 14 residues.

Sequencing was done on a sample of blood. This TCR derives from a middle-aged woman with Graves' hyperthyroidism. The rearrangement joins TRBV20-1 to TRBJ2-7, with D possibly being TRBD1 (5 bases). The CDR3 DNA follows: TGCAGTGCTAGAATCCCCAATGGGGCCAACGAGCAGTACTTC. Encoded protein: CSARIPNGANEQYF.